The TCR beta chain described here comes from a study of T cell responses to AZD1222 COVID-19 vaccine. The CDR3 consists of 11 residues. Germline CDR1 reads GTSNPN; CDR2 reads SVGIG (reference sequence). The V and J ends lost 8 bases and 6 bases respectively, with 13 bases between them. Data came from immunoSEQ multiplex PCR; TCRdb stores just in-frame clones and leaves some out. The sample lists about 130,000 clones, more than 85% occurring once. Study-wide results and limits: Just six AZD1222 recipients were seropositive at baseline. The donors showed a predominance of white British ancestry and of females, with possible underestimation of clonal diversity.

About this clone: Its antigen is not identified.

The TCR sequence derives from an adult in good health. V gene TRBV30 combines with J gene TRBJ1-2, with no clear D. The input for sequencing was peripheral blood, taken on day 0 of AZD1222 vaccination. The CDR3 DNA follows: TGTGCCGCAATGTTGGGAGATGGCTACACCTTC. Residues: CAAMLGDGYTF.